Below, 29 T cell receptor beta chains from the same sample are listed, as sequenced in a study of vaccination effects on CD4 cells after COVID-19 (dated by TCRdb to between 2021 and 2024). The ViraFEST assay stimulated PBMC with viral peptide pools and then used TCR sequencing to identify antigen-specific CD4+ T cell clonotypes by expansion. After about 10 days of culture, CD4+ T cells were isolated with the EasySep CD4+ T cell isolation kit. Each participant got two doses of an mRNA SARS-CoV-2 vaccine, either BNT162b2 or mRNA-1273. No cognate antigen is known for these TCRs. The method behind the library was the immunoSEQ multiplex PCR assay. Sourced from immuneACCESS, this table was stored by TCRdb with only in-frame sequences that have V and J called. A share of the clones is absent; for the studies checked, an unresolved V gene accounts for under half, and the remainder has no known explanation. This sample lists roughly 34,000 clones; roughly four fifths were detected once. The top ten clones comprise about 1.4% of the sample.

The sequencing used CD4+ T cells from PBMCs cultured with HCoV-NL63 spike peptides, collected after COVID-19 vaccination. Interpreted using the paper, the cell subset or site label stands for: HCoV-NL63 spike overlapping peptide pool stimulation. These receptors originate from a human donor who received a COVID-19 vaccine. Some clones in this sample may be carry-over from other donors' samples.

The chain recombines TRBV18 with TRBJ1-5; D uncertain. The V gene lost 1 base and the J gene lost 4 bases, with 8 bases spanning the gap. Germline values: CDR1 KGHSH, CDR2 LQKENI. The CDR3 has 14 residues. CDR3 residues: CASSPLGGNQPQHF. In DNA, the CDR3 is TGTGCCAGCTCACCACTAGGAGGGAATCAGCCCCAGCATTTT.

The chain carries TRBV30 and TRBJ1-3; D gene unclear. Germline assignment: CDR1 GTSNPN and CDR2 SVGIG (reference sequence). This CDR3 has 19 amino acids. The ends were cut back, 2 bases at V and 0 bases at J, with 23 bases in the middle. CDR3 amino acids: CAWSPTRAFGSFSGNTIYF. CDR3 bases: TGTGCCTGGAGTCCGACGCGAGCCTTCGGGTCCTTCTCTGGAAACACCATATATTTT.

The chain uses TRBV7-9 and TRBJ1-1; the D is unclear. CDR3 size: 14 residues. V was shortened by 5 bases and J by 1 base, with 11 bases between the two germline ends. Germline V gene sequence: CDR1 SEHNR, CDR2 FQNEAQ (reference sequence). The CDR3 loop is CASSLHQENTEAFF. For the CDR3, the DNA is TGTGCCAGCAGCCTCCATCAGGAGAACACTGAAGCTTTCTTT.

This clone has more than one count but fewer than ten. V and J are TRBV2 and TRBJ1-1; no definite D call. In germline, CDR1 is SNHLY, CDR2 FYNNEI. V dropped 5 bases and J dropped 5 bases, with 9 bases sitting between them. CDR3 length: 12 residues. CDR3 coding DNA: TGTGCCAGCAGTTCGACGTGGACTGAAGCTTTCTTT. Its protein is CASSSTWTEAFF.

The chain couples TRBV7-9 to TRBJ2-2, with D hard to call. The CDR3 totals 15 residues. Germline V gene sequence: CDR1 SEHNR, CDR2 FQNEAQ (reference sequence). The germline V and J ends were trimmed by 4 bases and 2 bases, with 11 bases remaining between them. CDR3 sequence: CASSYDPGNTGELFF. Here the CDR3 DNA reads TGTGCCAGCAGCTACGATCCGGGTAACACCGGGGAGCTGTTTTTT.

V is TRBV14 and J is TRBJ2-7; 8 nucleotides align to TRBD1. J gave up 3 bases and V 1 base, and 5 bases lay outside the gene matches. In germline, CDR1 is SGHDN, CDR2 FVKESK. This CDR3 is built from 15 residues. DNA for the CDR3: TGTGCCAGCAGCCAAGGGGTGGGACAGGTCTACGAGCAGTACGTC. Protein: CASSQGVGQVYEQYV.

V gene TRBV20-1 combines with J gene TRBJ1-6; the D is unclear. Trimming took 1 base from V and 10 from J, leaving 2 bases between them. Germline V gene data show CDR1 as DFQATT and CDR2 as SNEGSKA (reference sequence). This CDR3 has 10 residues. Written as DNA, the CDR3 is TGCAGTGCTAGAGGATCACCCCTCCACTTT. As protein: CSARGSPLHF.

The chain combines TRBV3-1 (or the pseudogene TRBV3-2) with TRBJ1-5; D is perhaps TRBD1 (5 bases). CDR1 LGHDT and CDR2 YNNKEL come from the germline V gene (reference sequence). Trimming shortened V by 7 bases and J by 3 bases, and 13 bases separated the two germline ends. CDR3 length equals 14 residues. DNA of the CDR3: TGTGCCAGCATCCCCAGGGAGTCCAATCAGCCCCAGCATTTT. This codes for CASIPRESNQPQHF.

V and J are TRBV24-1 and TRBJ2-2, with TRBD1 matching 7 bases. After removal of 4 bases from V and 9 bases from J, the junction contained 10 bases not matched to a gene. CDR3 size: 15 residues. Germline CDR1 KGHDR, CDR2 SFDVKD. CDR3 sequence (DNA): TGTGCCACCAGTGACCCCGGGACAGCTTCTTGGGAGCTGTTTTTT. Amino acids: CATSDPGTASWELFF.

This chain joins TRBV7-8 and TRBJ2-5; D is perhaps TRBD2 (7 bases). V was cut by 5 bases and J by 5 bases, with 24 bases left in between. Germline CDR1 SGHVS, CDR2 FQNEAQ. This CDR3 comprises 17 residues. The CDR3 loop is CASSRGGGGGLRETQYF. DNA of the CDR3: TGTGCCAGCAGCCGTGGGGGTGGCGGGGGCCTACGGGAGACCCAGTACTTC.

The table lists this clone with a count of one. This chain connects TRBV10-2 to TRBJ2-5, with D perhaps TRBD1 (5 bases). V gave up 3 bases and J gave up 1 base, with 18 bases separating them. The CDR3 extends over 17 amino acids. Germline V CDR1 and CDR2: WSHSY, SAAADI. The CDR3 DNA follows: TGCGCCAGCAGTGATTTAAGGGGCACCCGACTCCAAGAGACCCAGTACTTC. Translation gives CASSDLRGTRLQETQYF.

This clone was counted only a few times. The V gene is TRBV3-1 (or the pseudogene TRBV3-2), the J gene TRBJ2-5, with D uncertain. The CDR3 sequence is 18 residues long. From germline, CDR1 is LGHDT and CDR2 YNNKEL (reference sequence). V dropped 2 bases and J dropped 5 bases, with 24 bases sitting between them. CDR3 residues: CASSQKGGLHFAAETQYF. As DNA, the CDR3 is TGTGCCAGCAGCCAAAAGGGCGGCTTGCATTTTGCGGCGGAGACCCAGTACTTC.

The gene calls are TRBV5-1 and TRBJ1-3, with D uncertain. V lost 0 bases to trimming and J lost 0 bases, with 13 bases between them. The germline V gene has CDR1 SGHRS and CDR2 YFSETQ. The CDR3 consists of 17 residues. The CDR3 reads CASSLAGPEGSGNTIYF. The CDR3 region has the DNA TGCGCCAGCAGCTTGGCGGGTCCTGAAGGCTCTGGAAACACCATATATTTT. The complete variable domain, with remaining parts taken from reference TRBV5-1 and TRBJ1-3, reads KAGVTQTPRYLIKTRGQQVTLSCSPISGHRSVSWYQQTPGQGLQFLFEYFSETQRNKGNFPGRFSGRQFSNSRSEMNVSTLELGDSALYLCASSLAGPEGSGNTIYFGEGSWLTVV.

This chain links TRBV6-6 with TRBJ2-3; D uncertain. The CDR3 is 11 amino acids. The germline gives CDR1 MNHNY, CDR2 SVGAGI (reference sequence). With 6 bases removed from V and 9 bases from J, the gap between germline ends came to 10 bases. The CDR3 sequence is CASRKDDTQYF. CDR3 DNA sequence: TGTGCCAGCAGGAAGGATGACACGCAGTATTTT.

V usage is TRBV3-1 (or the pseudogene TRBV3-2) and J usage is TRBJ1-6; D gene ambiguous. The germline V gene encodes CDR1 LGHDT and CDR2 YNNKEL (reference sequence). The CDR3 loop spans 12 amino acids. Deletions cut 4 bases from V and 10 bases from J, with 8 bases between. The CDR3 here is CASSLYMSPLHF. The CDR3 bases are TGTGCCAGCAGCCTCTACATGTCACCCCTCCACTTT.

The chain employs TRBV18 and TRBJ2-5; TRBD2 agrees at 9 bases. The CDR3 sequence is 15 residues long. Germline V gives CDR1 KGHSH, CDR2 LQKENI. V gave up 6 bases and J gave up 2 bases; unmatched junction bases: 7. The CDR3 DNA reads TGTGCCAGCTCCATCGCGGGGGGGCGGCAAGAGACCCAGTACTTC. Its protein is CASSIAGGRQETQYF.

The chain is built from TRBV28 and TRBJ2-1, with D uncertain. The CDR3 runs to 13 residues. V lost 6 bases and J 4 bases, leaving 10 bases between the germline ends. The germline gives CDR1 MDHEN, CDR2 SYDVKM. The CDR3 here is CASRTVIYNEQFF. Written as DNA, the CDR3 is TGTGCCAGCAGGACGGTAATTTACAATGAGCAGTTCTTC. The full variable domain, its missing parts supplied by reference TRBV28 and TRBJ2-1, is DVKVTQSSRYLVKRTGEKVFLECVQDMDHENMFWYRQDPGLGLRLIYFSYDVKMKEKGDIPEGYSVSREKKERFSLILESASTNQTSMYLCASRTVIYNEQFFGPGTRLTVL.

The V gene is TRBV3-1 (or the pseudogene TRBV3-2), the J gene TRBJ1-1, with 7 bases lining up with TRBD1. The junction had 13 bases not matched to a gene; V was cut back by 2 bases and J by 1 base. CDR1 and CDR2 (germline): LGHDT, YNNKEL (reference sequence). The CDR3 is made up of 18 amino acids. The CDR3 DNA reads as TGTGCCAGCAGCCAACTTATCGGGACAGAAAGATCGAACACTGAAGCTTTCTTT. Amino acid sequence: CASSQLIGTERSNTEAFF.

The rearrangement uses TRBV12-3 or TRBV12-4 and TRBJ2-2; D gene uncertain. Deletions cut 6 bases from V and 1 base from J, with 3 bases between. This CDR3 has 12 residues. In DNA form, the CDR3 reads TGTGCCAGCAGGGAGAACACCGGGGAGCTGTTTTTT. It yields the protein CASRENTGELFF.

V and J are TRBV2 and TRBJ2-7; TRBD1 agrees at 8 bases. CDR1 and CDR2 from the germline V gene are SNHLY and FYNNEI. CDR3 size: 14 residues. Germline trimming cut 10 bases from V and 1 base from J; bases unmatched to any gene: 9. For the CDR3, the DNA is TGTGCCATCGGGAACCGGGACAGGTCCTACGAGCAGTACGTC. It yields the protein CAIGNRDRSYEQYV.

The genes are TRBV4-1 and TRBJ2-5; TRBD2 aligns across 10 bases. There are 16 residues in the CDR3. Trimming took 1 base from V and 5 from J; bases not matched to a gene: 7. Germline V gives CDR1 MGHRA, CDR2 YSYEKL. Here the CDR3 reads CASSQVLAGGPETQYF. The CDR3 region has the DNA TGCGCCAGCAGCCAAGTGTTAGCGGGGGGTCCGGAGACCCAGTACTTC.

The V and J genes are TRBV29-1 and TRBJ1-1; TRBD1 matches at 7 bases. The CDR3 loop spans 11 amino acids. CDR1 and CDR2 from the germline V gene are SQVTM and ANQGSEA. V shed 7 bases, J shed 8 bases, and the junction held 7 bases outside the gene matches. CDR3 sequence reads: CSANDRVEAFF. The CDR3 bases are TGCAGCGCCAACGACAGGGTGGAAGCTTTCTTT.

CDR3 loop: CASSPFGQGAGDTQYF. For the CDR3, the DNA is TGTGCCAGCTCCCCTTTCGGACAGGGGGCAGGGGATACGCAGTATTTT. V is TRBV18 and J is TRBJ2-3; TRBD1 aligns across 11 bases. J lost 6 bases, V lost 6 bases, and 11 bases had no gene match. The CDR3 totals 16 residues. Germline V gene sequence: CDR1 KGHSH, CDR2 LQKENI.

The chain is built from TRBV7-9 and TRBJ2-1, with D possibly being TRBD1 or TRBD2 (5 bases each). CDR1 is SEHNR, CDR2 FQNEAQ, per germline (reference sequence). V gave up 3 bases and J gave up 9 bases, with 12 bases separating them. The CDR3 spans 13 residues. As DNA, the CDR3 is TGTGCCAGCAGCTTGGGGGAGTGGGGTGAGCAGTTCTTC. This codes for CASSLGEWGEQFF.

The chain couples TRBV5-8 to TRBJ1-1; D is uncertain. Germline lookup yields CDR1 SGHTS and CDR2 YDEGEE. CDR3 size: 11 residues. The ends were cut back, 3 bases at V and 5 bases at J, with 5 bases in the middle. The chain's CDR3 is CASSSRTEAFF. The CDR3 region has the DNA TGTGCCAGCAGCTCGAGAACTGAAGCTTTCTTT.

The genes are TRBV5-6 and TRBJ1-2; D unresolved. Trimming removed 6 bases from V and 8 bases from J, with 17 bases in between. CDR3 size: 13 residues. CDR1 is SGHDT and CDR2 is YYEEEE in the germline V gene. CDR3 amino acids: CASNVGFVSGYTF. CDR3 bases: TGTGCCAGCAATGTGGGGTTCGTCTCGGGCTACACCTTC.

In this sample, this clone turned up a few times. The CDR3 loop reads CASSSTQDTQYF. CDR3 sequence (DNA): TGTGCCAGCAGCTCAACTCAAGATACGCAGTATTTT. The chain has TRBV7-9 and TRBJ2-3; D is ambiguous. CDR1 is SEHNR and CDR2 is FQNEAQ in the germline V gene (reference sequence). This CDR3 is built from 12 residues. Trimming cost V 4 bases and J 5 bases, with 7 bases left between them.

The CDR3 here is CASSQRAGGGNEQFF. Written as DNA, the CDR3 is TGCGCCAGCAGCCAACGAGCGGGGGGTGGGAATGAGCAGTTCTTC. This chain links TRBV5-1 with TRBJ2-1; 9 positions match TRBD2. The ends lost 4 bases at V and 7 bases at J; junction bases unmatched: 9. The germline V gene has CDR1 SGHRS and CDR2 YFSETQ. This CDR3 is 15 amino acids long.

This chain uses TRBV2 with TRBJ1-3; D unclear. V was clipped by 4 bases and J by 0 bases, with 7 bases between them. CDR3 length: 14 amino acids. The germline CDR1 and CDR2 sequences are SNHLY and FYNNEI. CDR3 nucleotide sequence: TGTGCCAGCAGTGGGCAGATCTCTGGAAACACCATATATTTT. It is translated as CASSGQISGNTIYF.